Following are 15 T cell receptor beta chains from one sample sequenced in a study of T-cell reconstitution after alpha-beta-depleted transplantation in children. This sample's TCRbeta library carried unique molecular identifier barcodes. MiXCR was run by TCRdb on the PCR reads, yielding one entry per CDR3 protein. The table has under 250,000 distinct CDR3 sequences, around 25% seen once. The sample here was PBMCs, mostly from graft donor cells, taken 360 days after TCRalphabeta/CD19-depleted stem cell transplant. Receptors were obtained from a female patient aged 2-10 years who had a stem cell transplant for congenital amegakaryocytic thrombocytopenia, so the T cells may come from the graft donor.

The chain recombines TRBV11-1 with TRBJ2-6, with D unclear. CDR1 and CDR2 (germline): SGHAT, FQDESV (reference sequence). This CDR3 spans 17 amino acids. Trimming removed 5 bases from V and 4 bases from J, with 18 bases in between. CDR3 nucleotide sequence: TGTGCCAGCAGCCACCGAGTCCGGACCTCGGGGGCCAACGTCCTGACTTTC. Translating gives CASSHRVRTSGANVLTF.

V usage is TRBV7-8 and J usage is TRBJ2-7; the D gene is possibly TRBD1 (5 bases). Germline V gives CDR1 SGHVS, CDR2 FQNEAQ. V was shortened by 5 bases and J by 4 bases, with 18 bases between the two germline ends. The CDR3 length is 15 residues. The DNA for the CDR3 is TGTGCCAGCAGCCGAGAAACCGATGACAGATACGAGCAGTACTTC. It encodes CASSRETDDRYEQYF.

The chain employs TRBV10-3 and TRBJ2-1; tentative D call: TRBD2 (5 bases). Germline V gene data show CDR1 as ENHRY and CDR2 as SYGVKD. V was pared by 6 bases and J by 9 bases, with 12 bases between. This CDR3 is 12 amino acids long. In DNA form, the CDR3 reads TGTGCCATCAGGGGAGACTTGACTGAGCAGTTCTTC. The encoded protein is CAIRGDLTEQFF.

This clonotype was found a few times. V and J are TRBV4-1 and TRBJ2-1; 9 bases are a match to TRBD2. V lost 0 bases and J lost 6; bases outside the gene matches: 6. This CDR3 region has 16 residues. Germline V lookup: CDR1 MGHRA, CDR2 YSYEKL. The CDR3 loop is CASSQDRASGTNEQFF. CDR3 nucleotides: TGCGCCAGCAGCCAAGATCGGGCTAGCGGGACCAATGAGCAGTTCTTC.

This clonotype has only a few counts. The gene calls are TRBV7-9 and TRBJ1-1, with a possible D match to TRBD1 (6 bases). CDR1 and CDR2 from the germline V gene are SEHNR and FQNEAQ (reference sequence). The CDR3 is made up of 14 amino acids. Trimming took 1 base from V and 1 from J, leaving 7 bases between them. CDR3 sequence reads: CASSLGTENTEAFF. Here the CDR3 DNA reads TGTGCCAGCAGCTTAGGGACAGAGAACACTGAAGCTTTCTTT.

V and J are TRBV12-3 or TRBV12-4 and TRBJ2-1; D gene ambiguous. The V and J ends lost 3 bases and 4 bases respectively, with 7 bases between them. CDR3 length: 13 amino acids. Here the CDR3 reads CASSFVGYNEQFF. The CDR3 nucleotides are TGTGCCAGCAGTTTTGTGGGATACAATGAGCAGTTCTTC.

This clonotype occurred a few times. V usage is TRBV6-5 and J usage is TRBJ2-7; D may be TRBD1 (5 bases). The germline V gene has CDR1 MNHEY and CDR2 SVGAGI. The CDR3 length is 16 residues. With 0 bases removed from V and 3 bases from J, the gap between germline ends came to 15 bases. CDR3 sequence (DNA): TGTGCCAGCAGTTACTCAATAAAAGGGGCGAACTACGAGCAGTACTTC. It yields the protein CASSYSIKGANYEQYF.

The chain is built from TRBV9 and TRBJ2-1; TRBD2 aligns across 10 bases. CDR3 length: 14 residues. With V trimmed by 7 bases and J by 6 bases, 7 bases remained unmatched. Looked up from germline, CDR1 is SGDLS and CDR2 is YYNGEE. This CDR3 is CASGPSGRLNEQFF. In DNA form, the CDR3 reads TGTGCCAGCGGGCCTAGCGGGAGACTCAATGAGCAGTTCTTC.

This clonotype showed up just a few times. The rearrangement uses TRBV4-1 and TRBJ2-1; D is possibly TRBD1 (5 bases). The V and J ends lost 0 bases and 4 bases respectively, with 10 bases between them. The CDR3 has 15 amino acids. Germline lookup yields CDR1 MGHRA and CDR2 YSYEKL. The CDR3 here is CASSQEGRAYNEQFF. For the CDR3, the DNA is TGCGCCAGCAGCCAAGAGGGCAGGGCTTACAATGAGCAGTTCTTC.

This clonotype was recorded only once. The V gene is TRBV18, the J gene TRBJ2-3, with D possibly TRBD2 on 5 matching bases. The CDR3 length is 13 residues. The V gene lost 6 bases and the J gene lost 2 bases, with 9 bases spanning the gap. CDR1 is KGHSH, CDR2 LQKENI, per germline. CDR3 region: CASSRGFTDTQYF. CDR3 sequence (DNA): TGTGCCAGCTCTAGAGGGTTCACAGATACGCAGTATTTT.

The gene calls are TRBV2 and TRBJ2-4; D perhaps matches TRBD1 (6 bases). Germline CDR1 reads SNHLY; CDR2 reads FYNNEI. CDR3 length: 16 residues. V gave up 6 bases and J gave up 6 bases, with 21 bases separating them. The CDR3 loop reads CASSRSWQGSINIQYF. DNA for the CDR3: TGTGCCAGCAGCCGTTCTTGGCAGGGGAGTATAAACATTCAGTACTTC.

This rearrangement joins TRBV20-1 to TRBJ2-1, with D possibly matching TRBD2 (5 bases). CDR3 length equals 16 residues. CDR1 and CDR2 from the germline V gene are DFQATT and SNEGSKA (reference sequence). Trimming took 4 bases from V and 1 from J, leaving 17 bases between them. This CDR3 reads CSAMRLTRTSYNEQFF. Here the CDR3 DNA reads TGCAGTGCTATGAGACTAACTCGAACATCCTACAATGAGCAGTTCTTC.

At least ten counts were recorded for this clonotype. The chain employs TRBV29-1 and TRBJ2-1, with D perhaps being TRBD1 or TRBD2 (6 bases each). This CDR3 is built from 16 residues. V lost 5 bases and J lost 0, with 17 bases in between. Per germline, CDR1 SQVTM and CDR2 ANQGSEA. CDR3 residues: CSVSRGGRRSYNEQFF. CDR3 coding DNA: TGCAGCGTTAGCAGAGGGGGGCGTCGCTCCTACAATGAGCAGTTCTTC.

This clonotype was found a few times. The chain is built from TRBV5-1 and TRBJ2-6, with D possibly matching TRBD1 (5 bases). The CDR3 is 15 amino acids. The germline V gene has CDR1 SGHRS and CDR2 YFSETQ. V shed 0 bases and J shed 2 bases, with 6 bases lying between them. The CDR3 protein is CASSLEGAGANVLTF. The CDR3 nucleotides are TGCGCCAGCAGCTTGGAAGGGGCTGGGGCCAACGTCCTGACTTTC.

The CDR3 nucleotides read TGCGCCAGCAGCTTGGTTTCGGACGGGGGGCCCATATATTTT. Protein product: CASSLVSDGGPIYF. The rearrangement uses TRBV5-1 and TRBJ1-3; D perhaps matches TRBD1 (6 bases). Germline V gene sequence: CDR1 SGHRS, CDR2 YFSETQ. The CDR3 extends over 14 amino acids. V lost 0 bases and J 11 bases, leaving 15 bases between the germline ends.